This is a list of T cell receptor beta chains from one sample in a study of T cells in Graves' hyperthyroidism and ophthalmopathy. TCRdb reprocessed the multiplex PCR reads via MiXCR and lists one record per CDR3 protein. The sample shows about 710,000 distinct CDR3 sequences, around 15% of them seen only once. The material sequenced was blood. The receptors come from a man aged 18-30 years with Graves' hyperthyroidism. The CDR3 runs from the conserved cysteine through the conserved F or W. Fields, in order: V gene, clone size, J gene, CDR3 protein. The size of a clone is reported for some rows only, either as once, few or many, or as a class for expanded clones.

V gene: TRBV3-1
clone size: few
J gene: TRBJ2-2
CDR3 protein: CASSPGRRGELFF

V gene: TRBV20-1
clone size: many
J gene: TRBJ2-7
CDR3 protein: CSARDPEGYEQYF

V gene: TRBV9
clone size: few
J gene: TRBJ2-7
CDR3 protein: CASSVGEGGSYEQYF

V gene: TRBV27
clone size: many
J gene: TRBJ2-7
CDR3 protein: CASRRSGTPYEQYF

V gene: TRBV10-3
clone size: NA
J gene: TRBJ2-6
CDR3 protein: CAISESGAGANVLTF

V gene: TRBV6-6
clone size: many
J gene: TRBJ2-1
CDR3 protein: CASSYGAGYNEQFF

V gene: TRBV27
clone size: NA
J gene: TRBJ2-1
CDR3 protein: CASSSGGGGEQFF

V gene: TRBV9
clone size: NA
J gene: TRBJ2-7
CDR3 protein: CASSVAGQGASYEQYF

V gene: TRBV28
clone size: few
J gene: TRBJ2-7
CDR3 protein: CASSRAGFSYEQYF

V gene: TRBV7-2
clone size: many
J gene: TRBJ2-7
CDR3 protein: CASTPGSSSYEQYF

V gene: TRBV3-1
clone size: many
J gene: TRBJ2-7
CDR3 protein: CASSQGGPYYEQYF

V gene: TRBV6-2/TRBV6-3
clone size: many
J gene: TRBJ1-1
CDR3 protein: CASSYSRRGTEAFF

V gene: TRBV29-1
clone size: few
J gene: TRBJ2-3
CDR3 protein: CSVLVISTDTQYF

V gene: TRBV9
clone size: many
J gene: TRBJ2-7
CDR3 protein: CASSVGDFYEQYF

V gene: TRBV5-8
clone size: NA
J gene: TRBJ1-5
CDR3 protein: CASSIRRGVKNQPQHF

V gene: TRBV25-1
clone size: NA
J gene: TRBJ1-6
CDR3 protein: CASTPGQGFSPLHF

V gene: TRBV5-1
clone size: many
J gene: TRBJ2-1
CDR3 protein: CASSSTSGNEQFF

V gene: TRBV6-2/TRBV6-3
clone size: few
J gene: TRBJ2-7
CDR3 protein: CASCGLAPEQYF

V gene: TRBV20-1
clone size: NA
J gene: TRBJ2-1
CDR3 protein: CSASAFGTSGRRGLDEQFF

V gene: TRBV30
clone size: few
J gene: TRBJ2-2
CDR3 protein: CAWSPGETGELFF

V gene: TRBV2
clone size: NA
J gene: TRBJ2-1
CDR3 protein: CASLGLSYNEQFF

V gene: TRBV30
clone size: NA
J gene: TRBJ2-2
CDR3 protein: CAWSVHLDGELFF

V gene: TRBV19
clone size: NA
J gene: TRBJ2-3
CDR3 protein: CAQRGGGTQYF

V gene: TRBV7-9
clone size: few
J gene: TRBJ1-2
CDR3 protein: CASSSGTVGNGYTF

V gene: TRBV10-3
clone size: many
J gene: TRBJ1-1
CDR3 protein: CAISGGQPNTEAFF

V gene: TRBV5-8
clone size: NA
J gene: TRBJ1-4
CDR3 protein: CASSSDGTGREKLFF

V gene: TRBV12-3/TRBV12-4
clone size: many
J gene: TRBJ1-1
CDR3 protein: CASSLSTTAMNTEAFF

V gene: TRBV19
clone size: NA
J gene: TRBJ1-1
CDR3 protein: CASTEQLDTEAFF

V gene: TRBV7-3
clone size: NA
J gene: TRBJ2-7
CDR3 protein: CASSRGAGQGFYEQYF

V gene: TRBV2
clone size: many
J gene: TRBJ2-1
CDR3 protein: CASSSLERTSGSNEQFF

V gene: TRBV20-1
clone size: NA
J gene: TRBJ2-7
CDR3 protein: CSAIGPIRPLQYF

V gene: TRBV5-8
clone size: many
J gene: TRBJ2-7
CDR3 protein: CASSAEPGQWYEQYF

V gene: TRBV13
clone size: many
J gene: TRBJ2-3
CDR3 protein: CASSHGPGATDTQYF

V gene: TRBV30
clone size: NA
J gene: TRBJ2-3
CDR3 protein: CAWGAGVIADTQYF

V gene: TRBV20-1
clone size: NA
J gene: TRBJ1-2
CDR3 protein: CSATPGQGNYGYTF

V gene: TRBV12-3/TRBV12-4
clone size: many
J gene: TRBJ1-1
CDR3 protein: CASTAGLRGAEAFF

V gene: TRBV7-3
clone size: NA
J gene: TRBJ2-2
CDR3 protein: CASSLLGVGELFF

V gene: TRBV19
clone size: NA
J gene: TRBJ1-5
CDR3 protein: CASSIARTGSQPQHF

V gene: TRBV18
clone size: NA
J gene: TRBJ1-6
CDR3 protein: CASSDQTQGANSPLHF

V gene: TRBV28
clone size: many
J gene: TRBJ2-5
CDR3 protein: CASRLGQGASETQYF

V gene: TRBV7-2
clone size: few
J gene: TRBJ2-3
CDR3 protein: CASSLTSADSDTQYF

V gene: TRBV6-5
clone size: few
J gene: TRBJ2-5
CDR3 protein: CASSYEQFGETQYF

V gene: TRBV7-9
clone size: NA
J gene: TRBJ1-5
CDR3 protein: CASSLTWRVGNQPQHF

V gene: TRBV4-2
clone size: few
J gene: TRBJ1-4
CDR3 protein: CASSQDYDRPEKLFF

V gene: TRBV15
clone size: many
J gene: TRBJ2-3
CDR3 protein: CATSAGTGGRSADTQYF